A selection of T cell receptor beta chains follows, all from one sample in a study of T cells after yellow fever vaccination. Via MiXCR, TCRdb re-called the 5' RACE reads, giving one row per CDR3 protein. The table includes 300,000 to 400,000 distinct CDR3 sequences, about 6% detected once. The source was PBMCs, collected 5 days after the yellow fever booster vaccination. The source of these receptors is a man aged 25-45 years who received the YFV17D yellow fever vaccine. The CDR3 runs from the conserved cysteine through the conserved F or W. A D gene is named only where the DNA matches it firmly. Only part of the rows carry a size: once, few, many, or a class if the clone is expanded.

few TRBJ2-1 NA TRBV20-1 CSARDSVLPYNEQFF TGCAGTGCTAGAGATTCGGTTCTACCATACAATGAGCAGTTCTTC
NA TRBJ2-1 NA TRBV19 CASSNRNYNEQFF TGTGCCAGTAGTAATAGGAACTACAATGAGCAGTTCTTC
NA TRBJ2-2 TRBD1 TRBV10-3 CAINEGAKSGELVF TGTGCCATCAACGAGGGGGCGAAGTCCGGGGAGCTGGTTTTT
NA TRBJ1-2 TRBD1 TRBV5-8 CASSPSDRGYGYTF TGTGCCAGCAGCCCCTCGGACAGGGGCTATGGCTACACCTTC
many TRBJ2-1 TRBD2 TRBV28 CASSPGRNNEQFF TGTGCCAGCAGTCCCGGGAGGAACAATGAGCAGTTCTTC
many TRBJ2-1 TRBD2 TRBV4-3 CASSQGTSGREYNEQFF TGCGCCAGCAGCCAAGGGACTAGCGGGAGAGAGTACAATGAGCAGTTCTTC
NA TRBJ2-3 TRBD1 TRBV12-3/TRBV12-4 CASSSRTGVPDTQYF TGTGCCAGCAGTTCCAGGACAGGGGTCCCAGATACGCAGTATTTT
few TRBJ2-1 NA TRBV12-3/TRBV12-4 CASSPRVAYNEQFF TGTGCCAGCAGTCCGAGAGTTGCCTACAATGAGCAGTTCTTC
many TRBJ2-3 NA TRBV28 CASSFAGMVTDTQYF TGTGCCAGCAGTTTCGCAGGGATGGTTACAGATACGCAGTATTTT
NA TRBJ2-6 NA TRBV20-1 CSAASRSSGANVLTF TGCAGTGCTGCCTCTAGGAGTTCTGGGGCCAACGTCCTGACTTTC
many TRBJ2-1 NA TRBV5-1 CASSETSYNEQFF TGCGCCAGCAGCGAGACTAGCTACAATGAGCAGTTCTTC
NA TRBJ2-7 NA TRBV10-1 CASSESGSGYEQYF TGCGCCAGCAGTGAGTCAGGTAGCGGCTACGAGCAGTACTTC
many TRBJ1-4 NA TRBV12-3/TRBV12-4 CASSFREKLFF TGTGCCAGCAGTTTTAGGGAAAAACTGTTTTTT
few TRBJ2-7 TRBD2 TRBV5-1 CASSGGLAPYEQYF TGCGCCAGCAGCGGGGGACTAGCACCTTACGAGCAGTACTTC
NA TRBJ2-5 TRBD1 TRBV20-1 CSEAGGESQETQYF TGCAGTGAGGCAGGGGGCGAATCTCAAGAGACCCAGTACTTC
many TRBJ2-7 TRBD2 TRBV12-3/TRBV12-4 CASSAGGLWEQYF TGTGCCAGCTCTGCGGGAGGGCTTTGGGAGCAGTACTTC
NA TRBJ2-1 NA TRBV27 CASSLVAVGIYYDEQFF TGTGCCAGCAGTTTAGTAGCGGTAGGGATCTACTACGATGAGCAGTTCTTC
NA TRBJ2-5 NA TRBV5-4 CASSWAEQGETQYF TGTGCCAGCAGCTGGGCGGAACAGGGTGAGACCCAGTACTTC
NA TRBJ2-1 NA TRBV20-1 CSASIGLGVDYNEQFF TGCAGTGCTAGTATAGGGCTAGGGGTAGACTACAATGAGCAGTTCTTC
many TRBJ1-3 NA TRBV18 CASSPDSGNTIYF TGTGCCAGCTCACCTGACAGTGGAAACACCATATATTTT
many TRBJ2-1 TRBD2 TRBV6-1 CASSRTPTSGRSSYNEQFF TGTGCCAGCAGCCGCACCCCGACTAGCGGGAGAAGCTCCTACAATGAGCAGTTCTTC
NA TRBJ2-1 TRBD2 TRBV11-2 CASSSTTRLAGTQQFF TGTGCCAGCAGCTCCACAACAAGACTAGCGGGGACTCAGCAGTTCTTC
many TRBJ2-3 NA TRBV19 CASSIEDTQYF TGTGCCAGTAGTATCGAAGATACGCAGTATTTT
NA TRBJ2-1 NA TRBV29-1 CSVELIQDNEQFF TGCAGCGTTGAATTGATCCAAGACAATGAGCAGTTCTTC
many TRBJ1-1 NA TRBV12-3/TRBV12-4 CASSPRTVNTEAFF TGTGCCAGCAGTCCGCGGACAGTCAACACTGAAGCTTTCTTT
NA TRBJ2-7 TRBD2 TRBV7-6 CASSLEAGSLYEQYF TGTGCCAGCAGCTTAGAAGCGGGGTCCCTTTACGAGCAGTACTTC
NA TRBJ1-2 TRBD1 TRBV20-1 CSAPPGGGYGYTF TGCAGTGCCCCACCAGGGGGAGGGTATGGCTACACCTTC